The T cell receptor beta chain under discussion was sequenced for a study of STAT5B mutations in CD4+ large granular lymphocyte leukemia. TCRdb keeps only in-frame clones here, not all; method: immunoSEQ multiplex PCR. Of about 30,000 clones in the sample, more than 60% were seen once. The CDR3 loop spans 17 amino acids. Germline trimming cut 2 bases from V and 1 base from J; bases unmatched to any gene: 7. Germline-derived CDR1 and CDR2 are SGHVS and FQNEAQ. Sample: CD4+ T cells from blood buffy coats. This chain joins TRBV7-8 and TRBJ2-1; 8 bases agree with TRBD2. This sequence originates from a human donor in good health. The CDR3 region has the DNA TGTGCCAGCAGCTTATGGATGGCTAGCGGGTCCTACAATGAGCAGTTCTTC. Translated, it gives CASSLWMASGSYNEQFF.